This passage covers 26 T cell receptor beta chains from one sample sequenced in a study of regulatory T cells in long-lasting Graves disease. Time point described: newly diagnosed GD, antithyroid drugs for less than 3 months. From PBMCs, RNA was extracted and then used to make the TCR library. In building TCR beta libraries, iRepertoire HTBI primers were used together with Arm-PCR of CDR3 regions. TCRdb reprocessed the multiplex PCR reads via MiXCR and lists one record per CDR3 protein. The table records 520,000 or so distinct CDR3 sequences, around 12% of them present only once. These data were also filed under a second study, of T cells in Graves' hyperthyroidism and ophthalmopathy.

The sample in question was peripheral blood mononuclear cells (PBMCs), obtained at new diagnosis, from a patient treated with antithyroid drugs. All receptors derive from a woman in her twenties or thirties with Graves disease.

The chain links TRBV29-1 to TRBJ2-1; D perhaps matches TRBD1 (5 bases). CDR1 is SQVTM, CDR2 ANQGSEA, per germline. V shed 0 bases and J shed 1 base, with 19 bases lying between them. This CDR3 is built from 18 residues. The CDR3: CSVEDFVRTRGSYNEQFF. CDR3 in DNA: TGCAGCGTTGAAGATTTCGTACGTACAAGGGGTTCCTACAATGAGCAGTTCTTC.

This clonotype has ten or more counts. The chain combines TRBV19 with TRBJ2-1; 14 bases line up with TRBD2. The CDR3 runs 15 residues. CDR1 and CDR2 from the germline V gene are LNHDA and SQIVND (reference sequence). The ends lost 8 bases at V and 6 bases at J; junction bases unmatched: 6. CDR3: CASGGLAGVLNEQFF. The CDR3 nucleotides are TGTGCCAGTGGGGGACTAGCGGGAGTTCTCAATGAGCAGTTCTTC.

This clonotype showed up just a few times. The V gene is TRBV29-1, the J gene TRBJ1-2; tentatively, D is TRBD1 (5 bases). Trimming pared 3 bases from V and 1 base from J, leaving 9 bases between. The CDR3 loop spans 13 amino acids. Germline CDR1 reads SQVTM; CDR2 reads ANQGSEA. The CDR3 sequence: CSVEGGGNYGYTF. The CDR3 coding sequence is TGCAGCGTTGAGGGGGGGGGTAACTATGGCTACACCTTC.

This clonotype was seen a handful of times. The chain carries TRBV2 and TRBJ2-1; possibly TRBD2 for D (6 bases). CDR1 and CDR2 (germline): SNHLY, FYNNEI. The CDR3 loop spans 12 amino acids. Trimming pared 6 bases from V and 14 bases from J, leaving 17 bases between. CDR3 sequence: CASRKGLGGKFF. CDR3 nucleotide sequence: TGTGCCAGCAGGAAAGGATTGGGGGGAAAGTTCTTC.

A note on this clonotype: This may be a read error: a much more frequent sequence differs by one nucleotide. The gene calls are TRBV5-5 and TRBJ1-2, with TRBD1 identical over 7 bases. The CDR3 loop spans 17 amino acids. CDR1 and CDR2 from the germline V gene are SGHKS and YYEKEE (reference sequence). The CDR3 sequence: CASSLVSGTAYNYDYTF. The CDR3 DNA reads TGTGCCAGCAGCTTGGTATCCGGGACAGCTTATAACTATGACTACACCTTC.

This clonotype was seen only a few times. The chain uses TRBV7-3 and TRBJ1-1; no reliable D call. The CDR3 is 14 residues long. V was clipped by 0 bases and J by 10 bases, with 15 bases between them. The germline CDR1 and CDR2 sequences are SGHTA and FQGTGA. This chain's CDR3 is CASSLTRTAKVAFF. CDR3 in DNA: TGTGCCAGCAGCTTAACGCGAACGGCGAAAGTAGCTTTCTTT.

This clonotype was counted only a few times. V and J are TRBV18 and TRBJ2-7, with D possibly matching TRBD1 (6 bases). Germline CDR1 and CDR2: KGHSH and LQKENI. This CDR3 spans 18 amino acids. V was pared by 1 base and J by 4 bases, with 23 bases between. CDR3 in amino acids: CASSPQMGLKGDVYEQYF. DNA for the CDR3: TGTGCCAGCTCACCACAAATGGGCTTGAAGGGGGACGTGTACGAGCAGTACTTC.

The sample holds many counts of this clonotype. This rearrangement joins TRBV6-1 to TRBJ2-5; 12 bases fit TRBD1. CDR3 size: 17 residues. Per germline, CDR1 MNHNS and CDR2 SASEGT. V was clipped by 7 bases and J by 7 bases; unmatched bases: 16. CDR3 sequence (DNA): TGTGCCAGCACCGGGACAGGGGGCACCGTTCTCCGAACGACCCAGTACTTC. It codes for CASTGTGGTVLRTTQYF.

This clonotype was detected many times. The chain joins TRBV12-3 or TRBV12-4 to TRBJ1-2; D is uncertain. V was shortened by 6 bases and J by 5 bases, with 13 bases between the two germline ends. The CDR3 is 13 amino acids. CDR3 in amino acids: CASSVKGGYGYTF. The CDR3, as DNA: TGTGCCAGCAGCGTGAAGGGAGGATATGGCTACACCTTC.

This clonotype was observed a handful of times. The chain couples TRBV6-1 to TRBJ2-7; tentative D call: TRBD1 (7 bases). The CDR3 sequence is 13 residues long. Germline V gene data show CDR1 as MNHNS and CDR2 as SASEGT. Trimming removed 7 bases from V and 2 bases from J, with 12 bases in between. The CDR3 coding sequence is TGTGCCAGCAACATCAGGGGGGCCTACGAGCAGTACTTC. This gives the protein CASNIRGAYEQYF.

The rearrangement links TRBV20-1 to TRBJ1-2; D is perhaps TRBD1 (5 bases). The CDR3 consists of 16 residues. In germline, CDR1 is DFQATT, CDR2 SNEGSKA (reference sequence). The germline V and J ends were trimmed by 1 base and 0 bases, with 15 bases remaining between them. The CDR3 DNA reads TGCAGTGCTAGAGCCTCATACAGGACTTCTAACTATGGCTACACCTTC. The encoded protein is CSARASYRTSNYGYTF.

This clonotype has a count of ten or more. This rearrangement joins TRBV20-1 to TRBJ1-1; the D is unclear. V was clipped by 4 bases and J by 4 bases, with 16 bases between them. There are 14 residues in the CDR3. Germline V CDR1 and CDR2: DFQATT, SNEGSKA (reference sequence). The CDR3 protein is CSATNPRGGTEAFF. CDR3 coding DNA: TGCAGTGCTACGAATCCCCGGGGTGGCACTGAAGCTTTCTTT.

In its sample, this clonotype was seen many times. The CDR3 DNA is TGTGCCAGCAGGCGGACAGCTACTAACTATGGCTACACCTTC. Amino acid sequence: CASRRTATNYGYTF. This chain joins TRBV6-2 or TRBV6-3 and TRBJ1-2; D might be TRBD1 (6 bases). Trimming took 6 bases from V and 0 from J, leaving 11 bases between them. Germline CDR1 and CDR2: MNHEY and SVGEGT. This CDR3 contains 14 residues.

This clonotype showed up many times. The V and J genes are TRBV2 and TRBJ2-1; 14 bases match TRBD2. This CDR3 spans 18 amino acids. Trimming cost V 7 bases and J 2 bases; bases outside gene matches: 10. Germline CDR1 is SNHLY and CDR2 is FYNNEI. DNA for the CDR3: TGTGCCAGCACTCCACCGGGACTAGCGGGAGCAACCTACAATGAGCAGTTCTTC. It yields the protein CASTPPGLAGATYNEQFF.

This clonotype was picked up many times. The gene calls are TRBV19 and TRBJ2-1, with a weak D call TRBD2 (5 bases). V was trimmed by 2 bases and J by 2 bases, leaving 10 bases between them. CDR1 and CDR2 from the germline V gene are LNHDA and SQIVND (reference sequence). This CDR3 region has 15 residues. CDR3 in amino acids: CASSIREGTYNEQFF. Here the CDR3 DNA reads TGTGCCAGTAGTATAAGAGAGGGCACCTACAATGAGCAGTTCTTC.

This clonotype was picked up many times. V gene TRBV7-2 combines with J gene TRBJ1-2; D gene unclear. The CDR3 extends over 12 amino acids. The germline V gene encodes CDR1 SGHTA and CDR2 FQGNSA. V lost 2 bases, J lost 8 bases, and 9 bases lay in between. CDR3 loop: CASSLRLKGYTF. In nucleotides, the CDR3 is TGTGCCAGCAGCTTAAGACTAAAGGGCTACACCTTC.

Many counts were recorded for this clonotype. CDR3 DNA sequence: TGTGCCAGCAGTTTACAGGGCTTCGGTGAAAAACTGTTTTTT. Its protein product is CASSLQGFGEKLFF. V and J are TRBV27 and TRBJ1-4; weak D call: TRBD1 (5 bases). The CDR3 is made up of 14 amino acids. Germline assignment: CDR1 MNHEY and CDR2 SMNVEV (reference sequence). V shed 2 bases and J shed 7 bases, with 11 bases lying between them.

Ten or more counts support this clonotype. The chain is built from TRBV15 and TRBJ1-5, with a possible D match to TRBD1 (5 bases). Germline loops: CDR1 LNHNV, CDR2 YYDKDF (reference sequence). The ends were cut back, 3 bases at V and 4 bases at J, with 16 bases in the middle. CDR3 length: 16 residues. CDR3 sequence: CATSSPHLGENQPQHF. The CDR3 DNA follows: TGTGCCACCAGCAGCCCCCATTTAGGGGAGAATCAGCCCCAGCATTTT.

This clonotype has ten or more counts. The rearrangement links TRBV5-6 to TRBJ1-6; D may be TRBD1 (5 bases). There are 15 residues in the CDR3. V was cut by 1 base and J by 8 bases, with 13 bases left in between. CDR1 and CDR2 from the germline V gene are SGHDT and YYEEEE. The CDR3 here is CASSLKGRSDSPLHF. The CDR3 DNA sequence: TGTGCCAGCAGCTTGAAGGGACGGTCAGATTCACCCCTCCACTTT. Full variable domain (outside the CDR3, taken from reference TRBV5-6 and TRBJ1-6): DAGVTQSPTHLIKTRGQQVTLRCSPKSGHDTVSWYQQALGQGPQFIFQYYEEEERQRGNFPDRFSGHQFPNYSSELNVNALLLGDSALYLCASSLKGRSDSPLHFGNGTRLTVT.

This clonotype was found a few times. No conserved phenylalanine or tryptophan ends this CDR3, so it is likely a read error. The chain combines TRBV7-9 with TRBJ2-7; 7 bases are a match to TRBD1. The trim removed 5 bases at V and 3 bases at J, leaving 7 bases unmatched. CDR3 length: 14 amino acids. Germline loops: CDR1 SEHNR, CDR2 FQNEAQ (reference sequence). CDR3 region: CASSVGQSNYEQYL. CDR3 sequence (DNA): TGTGCCAGCAGCGTGGGACAGTCGAACTACGAGCAGTACCTC.

This clonotype was recorded many times. The gene calls are TRBV6-4 and TRBJ2-3; 8 bases line up with TRBD2. Germline-derived CDR1 and CDR2 are MRHNA and SNTAGT. CDR3 length: 16 amino acids. Trimming removed 4 bases from V and 2 bases from J; junction bases left unmatched: 8. DNA of the CDR3: TGTGCCAGCAGTGCCGGGGGGGAGAGTAACACAGATACGCAGTATTTT. The encoded protein is CASSAGGESNTDTQYF.

J is TRBJ2-3 and V is TRBV7-6; 8 bases agree with TRBD2. CDR1 is SGHVS and CDR2 is FNYEAQ in the germline V gene. The J segment lost 2 bases and the V segment lost 2 bases, leaving 9 bases of the junction unmatched. The length of the CDR3 is 17 residues. The CDR3 DNA follows: TGTGCCAGCAGCTTAACCCCTTCGACTAGCGACACAGATACGCAGTATTTT. Encoded protein: CASSLTPSTSDTDTQYF.

This clonotype was recorded many times. The chain joins TRBV18 to TRBJ1-1; 8 bases map to TRBD1. The trim removed 3 bases at V and 11 bases at J, leaving 14 bases unmatched. This CDR3 is 15 amino acids long. Germline V gives CDR1 KGHSH, CDR2 LQKENI. For the CDR3, the DNA is TGTGCCAGCTCACCGACCCGGGGACAGGCCGCTGGTGCTTTCTTT. Its protein product is CASSPTRGQAAGAFF. The whole variable domain, remainder taken from reference TRBV18 and TRBJ1-1, is NAGVMQNPRHLVRRRGQEARLRCSPMKGHSHVYWYRQLPEEGLKFMVYLQKENIIDESGMPKERFSAEFPKEGPSILRIQQVVRGDSAAYFCASSPTRGQAAGAFFGQGTRLTVV.

This clonotype was seen many times. This chain uses TRBV3-1 with TRBJ2-1, with D possibly matching TRBD1 (6 bases). Trimming shortened V by 1 base and J by 1 base, and 8 bases separated the two germline ends. The CDR3 has 15 residues. CDR1 is LGHDT and CDR2 is YNNKEL in the germline V gene (reference sequence). This CDR3 is CASSQGGTSYNEQFF. The CDR3 nucleotides read TGTGCCAGCAGCCAAGGGGGGACATCCTACAATGAGCAGTTCTTC.

Only one count was recorded for this clonotype. This may come from a read error, since a much larger clone is one base off. The chain links TRBV6-2 or TRBV6-3 to TRBJ2-1; possibly TRBD1 for D (5 bases). The CDR3 spans 16 residues. Per germline, CDR1 MNHEY and CDR2 SVGEGT. Trimming left V 4 bases short and J 3 bases short, with 16 bases between. CDR3 sequence (DNA): TGTGCCAGCAGTTCCGTTGACAGTCGCTTCTACAATGAGCAGTTCTTC. Residues: CASSSVDSRFYNEQFF.

This clonotype showed up many times. The chain recombines TRBV12-3 or TRBV12-4 with TRBJ2-1; D possibly corresponds to TRBD1 (6 bases). The length of the CDR3 is 13 residues. The V and J ends lost 4 bases and 12 bases respectively, with 16 bases between them. CDR3 sequence: CASSSTDSGSQFF. CDR3 DNA: TGTGCCAGCAGTTCTACGGACAGTGGATCGCAGTTCTTC.